This T cell receptor beta chain was observed in a study of T cells in women clearing cervical HPV infection (dated 2018 in TCRdb). Notes on the research overall: The cases were 20 to 30 women with histologically confirmed HPV16-related CIN3 or worse, and 2 of those women had invasive cancers. A median age of approximately 34 years was observed in cases versus under 40 in controls, and no significant differences in baseline characteristics were found. HLA typing was available for only a few women, so HLA type could not be excluded as a confounder. For cases, the median interval between lesion detection and blood sampling was about 140 days, with an interquartile range of about 80 to 210 days. The controls were 25 women whose single incident HPV16 infection cleared within 12 months with no development of precancer or cancer. The parent cohort enrolled over 8,500 women aged 18 or older in Guanacaste, Costa Rica, in about 1992 to 1994 and followed the women for roughly seven years. Quality controls consisted of five blinded duplicates per group, for a total of 60 or so samples made up of about 50 participants and about ten replicates. An exploratory proof-of-principle case-control study, nested within the Guanacaste HPV Natural History Study in Costa Rica, was conducted to compare TCR repertoires across cervical HPV16 outcomes. Cases and controls were matched on age within five years and on year of sample collection. Case blood was taken at the visit when the lesion was first identified, whereas control blood was taken when infection was no longer detected.

Every participant had a single incident cervical HPV16 infection, and prevalent HPV16 infections were excluded. Cervical HPV DNA was detected by MY09/MY11 PCR and genotyped by dot-blot hybridization. Fifteen mL of heparinized blood were centrifuged, and the buffy coat was split into aliquots, frozen at -30 degrees C, and then kept at -80 degrees C. QIAGEN kits were used to extract genomic DNA from the buffy coat specimens. TCR beta CDR3 regions were amplified by multiplex PCR using the immunoSEQ assay from an average of about 1.2 ug genomic DNA per sample. Primer bias was corrected in the assay by using a complete synthetic TCR repertoire to establish an amplification baseline. Amplicons were sequenced on the Illumina platform. From the authors' description of their analysis: Sequences were error-corrected by clustering with frequency ratios and a modified nearest-neighbor algorithm and were then analyzed in the immunoSEQ Analyzer with IMGT gene definitions. At each rarefaction depth, TCR richness and evenness were averaged across 20 rarefaction repeats, and any sample with fewer sequences than the depth was left out. Wilcoxon rank sum tests with FDR correction were used to compare V, D and J gene relative abundances between the groups. For the blinded duplicates, the intraclass correlation was nearly 96% for TCR richness and averaged around 76% across roughly 72 gene segments. TCRdb re-hosts the immuneACCESS table, in-frame sequences only. Its copies lack some clones; in the studies checked, an unresolved V gene accounts for under half of them, and the cause for the rest is not known. Clone size and V and J calls were adopted from that table, with D and trimming inferred from the DNA. The sample table holds roughly 30,000 clones. 8.4% of the sample comes from the top ten.

On this clone itself: The specificity of this receptor is unknown. One end of the junction does not line up with germline, which may come from a read error. In the same sample, other DNA sequences code for this CDR3.

What the authors observed across the whole study: The cross-sectional design could not show whether the associations came before the infection or were a result of it, and neither effector/memory subsets nor HPV-specific T cells were isolated. Because T-cell numbers per sample were unknown, differences in richness could reflect varying T-cell content rather than repertoire biology. Cases were distinguished from controls with an estimated AUC of about 0.8 by random forest classifiers combining richness and V gene abundances. Significantly higher TCR repertoire richness was observed in CIN3+ cases than in controls across sequencing depths, whereas no difference in evenness was found.

Sequences were obtained from blood buffy coat. This TCR was sampled from a woman between 18 and 75 years old with a cervical HPV16 infection that either progressed to CIN3+ or cleared (not recorded which).

The covered CDR3 bases are TGTGCCAGCTCACCGAACAGGGGAAAGTATGGAAACACT. This is translated as CASSPNRGKYGNT. The CDR3 in its entirety is CASSPNRGKYGNTIYF. The chain couples TRBV18 to TRBJ1-3; a stretch of 7 junction bases matches TRBD1. The read comes to an end 3 residues before the CDR3 does, leaving the germline J gene to fill in the end. The CDR1 and CDR2 encoded by the germline V gene are KGHSH and LQKENI. Counted from cysteine to phenylalanine, this CDR3 has 16 amino acids. Only the CDR3 bases that were read are kept: 39 of them, in frame from base 1.